These 21 T cell receptor beta chains share one sample of origin, sequenced in a study of blood T cell repertoires in COVID-19. TCRdb keeps only in-frame clones here, not all; method: immunoSEQ multiplex PCR. Counted here are tens of thousands of clones, 70% to 85% occurring once; the ten biggest clones make up around a tenth. Material: peripheral blood. The origin of the receptors is a man aged 80 or over with COVID-19, enrolled during active disease.

CDR3 amino acids: CASSYGVTEKLFF. Here the CDR3 DNA reads TGTGCCAGTAGTTACGGGGTGACTGAAAAACTGTTTTTT. The J gene is TRBJ1-4, the V gene TRBV19; the D is unclear. This CDR3 is 13 amino acids long. V dropped 5 bases and J dropped 7 bases, with 11 bases sitting between them. The germline gives CDR1 LNHDA, CDR2 SQIVND (reference sequence).

The chain links TRBV7-2 to TRBJ1-2, with 9 bases that match TRBD1. Looked up from germline, CDR1 is SGHTA and CDR2 is FQGNSA. The CDR3 runs 15 residues. Germline trimming cut 5 bases from V and 7 bases from J; bases unmatched to any gene: 11. Here the CDR3 reads CASSLMDRGAVGYTF. CDR3 sequence (DNA): TGTGCCAGCAGCCTGATGGACAGGGGTGCGGTTGGCTACACCTTC.

The V gene is TRBV3-1 (or the pseudogene TRBV3-2), the J gene TRBJ1-6, with D possibly TRBD1 on 6 matching bases. CDR1 and CDR2 (germline): LGHDT, YNNKEL (reference sequence). The CDR3 loop spans 15 amino acids. The V gene lost 5 bases and the J gene lost 6 bases, with 14 bases spanning the gap. CDR3 region: CASSLRRGGNSPLHF. CDR3 coding DNA: TGTGCCAGCAGCTTGAGAAGAGGGGGTAATTCACCCCTCCACTTT.

This clone was observed a handful of times. The chain links TRBV6-2 or TRBV6-3 to TRBJ1-4; 7 positions match TRBD1. Germline CDR1 MNHEY, CDR2 SVGEGT. The CDR3 is 14 amino acids. Trimming cost V 4 bases and J 6 bases; bases outside gene matches: 5. The CDR3 sequence is CASSWRQGYEKLFF. In nucleotides, the CDR3 is TGTGCCAGCAGTTGGAGACAGGGATATGAAAAACTGTTTTTT.

The chain combines TRBV11-2 with TRBJ1-1; D call uncertain. V dropped 1 base and J dropped 0 bases, with 12 bases sitting between them. The CDR3 totals 16 residues. Germline assignment: CDR1 SGHAT and CDR2 FQNNGV. The DNA of the CDR3 is TGTGCCAGCAGCTTAGGAGCAGGCGTCATGAACACTGAAGCTTTCTTT. It codes for CASSLGAGVMNTEAFF.

The CDR3 coding sequence is TGCAGCGCAACAGGGACCTCCAACCCTGGCTACACCTTC. The encoded protein is CSATGTSNPGYTF. The J gene is TRBJ1-2, the V gene TRBV29-1; D is perhaps TRBD1 (6 bases). The CDR3 totals 13 residues. V was trimmed by 7 bases and J by 7 bases, leaving 19 bases between them. Germline CDR1 and CDR2: SQVTM and ANQGSEA. Full variable domain (remainder filled in from reference TRBV29-1 and TRBJ1-2): SAVISQKPSRDICQRGTSLTIQCQVDSQVTMMFWYRQQPGQSLTLIATANQGSEATYESGFVIDKFPISRPNLTFSTLTVSNMSPEDSSIYLCSATGTSNPGYTFGSGTRLTVV.

The rearrangement uses TRBV18 and TRBJ1-4, with 9 bases aligning to TRBD1. CDR1 and CDR2 from the germline V gene are KGHSH and LQKENI. This CDR3 has 15 amino acids. V lost 4 bases, J lost 8 bases, and 8 bases stayed unmatched. The CDR3 nucleotides are TGTGCCAGCTCACACACGGACAGGGGATCAGAAAAACTGTTTTTT. It specifies CASSHTDRGSEKLFF.

The V gene is TRBV7-3, the J gene TRBJ2-1; tentative D call: TRBD2 (7 bases). From germline, CDR1 is SGHTA and CDR2 FQGTGA. Trimming removed 6 bases from V and 4 bases from J, with 22 bases in between. This CDR3 comprises 17 residues. CDR3 in amino acids: CASSPREAGAAYNEQFF. The CDR3 nucleotides read TGTGCCAGCAGTCCAAGGGAGGCGGGGGCTGCATACAATGAGCAGTTCTTC. Drawing the rest from reference TRBV7-3 and TRBJ2-1, the complete variable domain is GAGVSQTPSNKVTEKGKYVELRCDPISGHTALYWYRQSLGQGPEFLIYFQGTGAADDSGLPNDRFFAVRPEGSVSTLKIQRTERGDSAVYLCASSPREAGAAYNEQFFGPGTRLTVL.

The chain employs TRBV19 and TRBJ1-5, with 9 bases aligning to TRBD1. V shed 4 bases, J shed 6 bases, and the junction held 10 bases outside the gene matches. This CDR3 comprises 16 residues. Per germline, CDR1 LNHDA and CDR2 SQIVND (reference sequence). The CDR3 DNA reads TGTGCCAGTAGTACCAGACCGGGACAGGGCTTTCAGCCCCAGCATTTT. As protein: CASSTRPGQGFQPQHF.

The chain has TRBV7-3 and TRBJ1-5, with 7 bases that match TRBD1. The V and J ends lost 3 bases and 3 bases, in that order; junction bases with no gene match: 5. The V gene's germline CDR1 is SGHTA and CDR2 FQGTGA. This CDR3 has 15 residues. The chain's CDR3 is CASSFWTGLNQPQHF. CDR3 bases: TGTGCCAGCAGCTTCTGGACAGGCCTCAATCAGCCCCAGCATTTT.

This clone was counted a few times. The chain is built from TRBV7-9 and TRBJ2-2, with 12 bases lining up with TRBD2. This CDR3 is built from 16 residues. Germline V gene sequence: CDR1 SEHNR, CDR2 FQNEAQ (reference sequence). The J segment lost 7 bases and the V segment lost 5 bases, leaving 8 bases of the junction unmatched. The CDR3: CASSPTSGGLNGELFF. For the CDR3, the DNA is TGTGCCAGCAGCCCCACTAGCGGGGGGCTGAACGGGGAGCTGTTTTTT.

This chain uses TRBV29-1 with TRBJ1-4, with TRBD1 identical over 9 bases. The CDR3 spans 15 residues. V shed 4 bases and J 4 bases; nucleotides not matched to a gene: 7. From germline, CDR1 is SQVTM and CDR2 ANQGSEA. The CDR3 DNA reads TGCAGCGTTGTAAGGCCGGACAGGGGTAATGAAAAACTGTTTTTT. Translation: CSVVRPDRGNEKLFF.

V usage is TRBV15 and J usage is TRBJ2-5, with D unclear. CDR3 length: 11 residues. Germline V gene sequence: CDR1 LNHNV, CDR2 YYDKDF (reference sequence). V dropped 3 bases and J dropped 3 bases, with 2 bases sitting between them. The CDR3 reads CATSSKETQYF. Written as DNA, the CDR3 is TGTGCCACCAGCAGTAAAGAGACCCAGTACTTC.

V and J are TRBV14 and TRBJ2-7; D might be TRBD1 (6 bases). The CDR3 has 14 residues. Looked up from germline, CDR1 is SGHDN and CDR2 is FVKESK. V gave up 0 bases and J gave up 0 bases, with 6 bases separating them. The CDR3 region is CASSQEGASYEQYV. CDR3 nucleotides: TGTGCCAGCAGCCAAGAGGGGGCCTCCTACGAGCAGTACGTC.

The J gene is TRBJ1-1, the V gene TRBV7-2; a weak D match, TRBD1 (5 bases). Trimming stripped 2 bases from V and 3 bases from J, with 10 bases between. CDR1 is SGHTA, CDR2 FQGNSA, per germline. The CDR3 length is 14 residues. CDR3 residues: CASSLPGGDTEAFF. CDR3 sequence (DNA): TGTGCCAGCAGCTTACCGGGAGGGGACACTGAAGCTTTCTTT.

V is TRBV11-2 and J is TRBJ1-1; the D is unclear. Germline-derived CDR1 and CDR2 are SGHAT and FQNNGV. With 8 bases removed from V and 4 bases from J, the gap between germline ends came to 14 bases. The CDR3 extends over 13 amino acids. The CDR3: CASRTQGSTEAFF. The DNA for the CDR3 is TGTGCCAGCCGGACCCAAGGGAGCACTGAAGCTTTCTTT.

This chain links TRBV19 with TRBJ2-3, with TRBD2 identical over 13 bases. V was pared by 5 bases and J by 11 bases, with 13 bases of the junction left unmatched. The CDR3 sequence is 16 residues long. CDR1 is LNHDA, CDR2 SQIVND, per germline (reference sequence). The CDR3 loop is CASSARGLAGRAGQYF. In nucleotides, the CDR3 is TGTGCCAGTAGTGCACGGGGACTAGCGGGACGCGCTGGGCAGTATTTT.

The chain combines TRBV6-4 with TRBJ1-1; 9 nucleotides line up with TRBD1. V was pared by 2 bases and J by 10 bases, with 5 bases of the junction left unmatched. Per germline, CDR1 MRHNA and CDR2 SNTAGT. The CDR3 runs to 13 residues. DNA of the CDR3: TGTGCCAGCAGTGACGGGACAGGGACGCGAGCTTTCTTT. Protein product: CASSDGTGTRAFF.

This sequence joins TRBV6-5 and TRBJ2-7; 12 bases agree with TRBD1. CDR1 MNHEY and CDR2 SVGAGI come from the germline V gene. The CDR3 is 13 amino acids. V was clipped by 5 bases and J by 6 bases; unmatched bases: 2. The CDR3 nucleotides read TGTGCCAGCAGTCGGGACAGGGGGCTCGAGCAGTACTTC. It codes for CASSRDRGLEQYF.

This chain uses TRBV19 with TRBJ1-4; tentatively, D is TRBD1 (5 bases). Germline CDR1 LNHDA, CDR2 SQIVND (reference sequence). The V and J ends lost 5 bases and 4 bases respectively, with 14 bases between them. The CDR3 runs 15 residues. CDR3 region: CASSGGPGDNEKLFF. CDR3 in DNA: TGTGCCAGTAGTGGCGGTCCGGGGGATAATGAAAAACTGTTTTTT.

The V gene is TRBV6-2 or TRBV6-3, the J gene TRBJ2-2; TRBD2 agrees at 9 bases. The ends lost 4 bases at V and 1 base at J; junction bases unmatched: 1. The germline CDR1 and CDR2 sequences are MNHEY and SVGEGT. CDR3 length: 15 residues. CDR3 DNA sequence: TGTGCCAGCAGTTGGACTAGCGAGAACACCGGGGAGCTGTTTTTT. Protein: CASSWTSENTGELFF.